This T cell receptor (beta chain) was profiled in a study of cytomegalovirus exposure and HLA in healthy donors. Study outcomes and limitations: Researchers catalogued about 160 TCR beta chains as cytomegalovirus-associated.

Looked up from germline, CDR1 is MNHNS and CDR2 is SASEGT. Trimming stripped 2 bases from V and 7 bases from J, with 12 bases between. CDR3 length equals 14 residues. Regarding this clone: Its antigen is undetermined.

This PCR relied on a set of 60 Vbeta primers and 13 Jbeta primers. Sequencing was performed with immunoSEQ multiplex PCR; in TCRdb, only in-frame clones are kept and a portion is missing. Of 180,000 or so clones in the sample, just under 80% were seen once. This chain connects TRBV6-1 to TRBJ1-5, with D perhaps TRBD1 (5 bases). Material for sequencing was PBMCs. The sequence derives from a woman younger than 45 in good health and CMV-seronegative. CDR3 in DNA: TGTGCCAGCAGTGAAAATCAGGGTGGCCAGCCCCAGCATTTT. Translated: CASSENQGGQPQHF.